These 8 T cell receptor beta chains came from one sample sequenced in a study of blood T cell repertoires in COVID-19. Clones were sequenced by immunoSEQ multiplex PCR, and TCRdb holds only the in-frame ones, with some missing. The sample includes a few hundred thousand clones, approximately 85% of them seen just once. Sequenced input: PBMCs or T cells enriched from blood (not recorded which). These receptor sequences come from a woman aged 25 to 45 who had recovered from COVID-19.

With regard to this clone: Relative to the germline gene, one junction end is altered; a read error may explain this. This chain connects TRBV19 to TRBJ2-3; TRBD1 might be the D (5 bases). This CDR3 is built from 14 residues. The germline gives CDR1 LNHDA, CDR2 SQIVND (reference sequence). CDR3: CASKVAQGTDTQYF. CDR3 nucleotides: TGTGCCAGTAAGGTGGCCCAGGGCACTGATACGCAGTATTTT. Full variable domain (missing parts from reference TRBV19 and TRBJ2-3): DGGITQSPKYLFRKEGQNVTLSCEQNLNHDAMYWYRQDPGQGLRLIYYSQIVNDFQKGDIAEGYSVSREKKESFPLTVTSAQKNPTAFYLCASKVAQGTDTQYFGPGTRLTVL.

The CDR3 here is CASSRDVARGASYEQYF. DNA of the CDR3: TGTGCCAGCAGCCGAGACGTGGCGCGGGGGGCATCCTACGAGCAGTACTTC. The rearrangement uses TRBV7-6 and TRBJ2-7; 8 bases are a match to TRBD2. This CDR3 region has 17 residues. V dropped 5 bases and J dropped 1; count of bases not matched to a gene: 13. Germline V lookup: CDR1 SGHVS, CDR2 FNYEAQ.

The table lists this clone with a count of one. CDR3 sequence: CASSYSFPGLGETQYF. The CDR3 bases are TGTGCCAGCAGTTACTCGTTTCCGGGACTGGGAGAGACCCAGTACTTC. The rearrangement links TRBV6-5 to TRBJ2-5; possibly TRBD2 for D (6 bases). Germline CDR1 reads MNHEY; CDR2 reads SVGAGI. This CDR3 has 16 amino acids. Trimming removed 0 bases from V and 4 bases from J, with 15 bases in between.

The rearrangement uses TRBV5-1 and TRBJ2-1; D may be TRBD1 (6 bases). The CDR3 runs to 15 residues. Trimming pared 3 bases from V and 8 bases from J, leaving 18 bases between. The germline V gene has CDR1 SGHRS and CDR2 YFSETQ. Written as DNA, the CDR3 is TGCGCCAGCAGCTCGCCGGCGCACAGGGACGATGAGCAGTTCTTC. It encodes CASSSPAHRDDEQFF.

This rearrangement joins TRBV25-1 to TRBJ1-3, with 7 nucleotides matching TRBD1. Germline trimming cut 8 bases from V and 0 bases from J; bases unmatched to any gene: 7. CDR3 size: 15 residues. Germline V gene sequence: CDR1 MGHDK, CDR2 SYGVNS. CDR3 coding DNA: TGTGCCAGCCAACCTTCAGGGGGCTCTGGAAACACCATATATTTT. Amino acids: CASQPSGGSGNTIYF. Full variable domain (outside the CDR3, taken from reference TRBV25-1 and TRBJ1-3): EADIYQTPRYLVIGTGKKITLECSQTMGHDKMYWYQQDPGMELHLIHYSYGVNSTEKGDLSSESTVSRIRTEHFPLTLESARPSHTSQYLCASQPSGGSGNTIYFGEGSWLTVV.

CDR3 DNA sequence: TGTGCCAGCAGTCAAGTGATAGATGGCAATGAGCAGTTCTTC. Its protein product is CASSQVIDGNEQFF. The chain uses TRBV2 and TRBJ2-1; D uncertain. CDR1 and CDR2 (germline): SNHLY, FYNNEI. Trimming stripped 5 bases from V and 6 bases from J, with 14 bases between. The CDR3 has 14 residues. The complete variable domain, with remaining parts taken from reference TRBV2 and TRBJ2-1, reads EPEVTQTPSHQVTQMGQEVILRCVPISNHLYFYWYRQILGQKVEFLVSFYNNEISEKSEIFDDQFSVERPDGSNFTLKIRSTKLEDSAMYFCASSQVIDGNEQFFGPGTRLTVL.

The rearrangement joins TRBV29-1 to TRBJ2-7; 10 bases fit TRBD2. Germline CDR1 SQVTM, CDR2 ANQGSEA. The V gene end was trimmed by 0 bases and the J gene end by 1 base; junction bases not matched to a gene: 3. This CDR3 is built from 15 residues. CDR3 DNA: TGCAGCGTTGAAGACGGGACTAGCGCGTCCTACGAGCAGTACTTC. Amino acid sequence: CSVEDGTSASYEQYF.

The chain combines TRBV7-6 with TRBJ2-1, with D possibly TRBD1 on 5 matching bases. V was pared by 1 base and J by 7 bases, with 17 bases between. This CDR3 region has 16 residues. Germline CDR1 is SGHVS and CDR2 is FNYEAQ. The DNA of the CDR3 is TGTGCCAGCAGCTTAGGGGTGACGCAGGGCCTAAATGAGCAGTTCTTC. Residues: CASSLGVTQGLNEQFF. The whole variable domain, remainder taken from reference TRBV7-6 and TRBJ2-1, is GAGVSQSPRYKVTKRGQDVALRCDPISGHVSLYWYRQALGQGPEFLTYFNYEAQQDKSGLPNDRFSAERPEGSISTLTIQRTEQRDSAMYRCASSLGVTQGLNEQFFGPGTRLTVL.